The 14 T cell receptor beta chains reported below all come from one sample, sequenced in a study of a mutant IDH1 vaccine in newly diagnosed glioma. Their antigens remain unidentified. As to time point: week 47, end of study. Each dose delivered 300 ug of mutant IDH1 20-mer peptide subcutaneously with imiquimod. The data were produced by immunoSEQ multiplex PCR, yet TCRdb's version contains in-frame clones alone and is incomplete. The sample consists of fewer than 25,000 clones, more than 70% of them appearing once. Source: PBMCs, taken from a glioma patient whose treatment included an IDH1 peptide vaccine. These receptors all come from a middle-aged man with glioma.

This rearrangement joins TRBV25-1 to TRBJ1-5; 8 nucleotides match TRBD1. CDR1 is MGHDK and CDR2 is SYGVNS in the germline V gene. V was pared by 5 bases and J by 6 bases, with 3 bases of the junction left unmatched. This CDR3 has 13 amino acids. In DNA form, the CDR3 reads TGTGCCAGCAGTCCGACAGGGGCTCAGCCCCAGCATTTT. The encoded protein is CASSPTGAQPQHF.

The chain uses TRBV9 and TRBJ2-5, with D tentatively TRBD2 (6 bases). V dropped 3 bases and J dropped 7 bases, with 19 bases sitting between them. The CDR3 extends over 15 amino acids. The germline V gene encodes CDR1 SGDLS and CDR2 YYNGEE. The CDR3 spells CASSEAVGLGGTQYF. The CDR3 region has the DNA TGTGCCAGCAGCGAGGCCGTGGGGTTGGGGGGGACCCAGTACTTC.

This clone was seen a single time. The chain links TRBV5-5 to TRBJ2-1; 8 bases align to TRBD1. The CDR3 length is 14 residues. Trimming at V came to 1 base and at J to 8 bases, leaving 5 bases not matched to a gene. From germline, CDR1 is SGHKS and CDR2 YYEKEE (reference sequence). The CDR3 reads CASSLRQGAYEQFF. In nucleotides, the CDR3 is TGTGCCAGCAGCTTGAGGCAGGGGGCTTATGAGCAGTTCTTC.

This clone appeared a single time. V and J are TRBV7-3 and TRBJ1-1, with a possible D match to TRBD1 (5 bases). This CDR3 has 14 amino acids. CDR1 is SGHTA and CDR2 is FQGTGA in the germline V gene. V was shortened by 2 bases and J by 8 bases, with 15 bases between the two germline ends. The CDR3 region is CASSLLGQGGEAFF. As DNA, the CDR3 is TGTGCCAGCAGCTTATTGGGGCAGGGAGGGGAAGCTTTCTTT.

This chain joins TRBV7-7 and TRBJ2-5, with D possibly TRBD1 on 5 matching bases. This CDR3 is 13 amino acids long. CDR1 and CDR2 from the germline V gene are SSHAT and FNYEAQ (reference sequence). V lost 5 bases and J lost 4, with 11 bases in between. The DNA of the CDR3 is TGTGCCAGCAGCACCTCGCAGGGAGAGACCCAGTACTTC. Residues: CASSTSQGETQYF.

The V gene is TRBV7-8, the J gene TRBJ2-4; possible D gene TRBD2, 5 bases. The CDR3 covers 19 residues. Trimming took 5 bases from V and 0 from J, leaving 23 bases between them. Germline V gene sequence: CDR1 SGHVS, CDR2 FQNEAQ. This CDR3 reads CASSTPGRKEGLAKNIQYF. CDR3 coding DNA: TGTGCCAGCAGCACTCCAGGCCGGAAAGAGGGTCTAGCCAAAAACATTCAGTACTTC.

A single count supports this clone. The gene calls are TRBV2 and TRBJ2-1; D call uncertain. The CDR3 sequence is 12 residues long. Germline V gene lookup returns CDR1 SNHLY and CDR2 FYNNEI. The V gene lost 3 bases and the J gene lost 10 bases, with 10 bases spanning the gap. The CDR3 reads CASSDIAREQFF. CDR3 bases: TGTGCCAGCAGTGATATAGCCCGAGAGCAGTTCTTC.

The CDR3 DNA reads as TGTGCCAGCAGCTCGACGGAGACTAATGAAAAACTGTTTTTT. It specifies CASSSTETNEKLFF. The J gene is TRBJ1-4, the V gene TRBV11-2; D gene unclear. The V and J ends lost 4 bases and 2 bases respectively, with 8 bases between them. The CDR3 loop spans 14 amino acids. Germline values: CDR1 SGHAT, CDR2 FQNNGV.

The rearrangement joins TRBV4-2 to TRBJ2-7; TRBD1 or TRBD2 may be the D gene (5 bases each). CDR1 and CDR2 (germline): LGHNA, YNFKEQ. The CDR3 sequence is 13 residues long. V shed 4 bases and J shed 2 bases, with 9 bases lying between them. The CDR3 coding sequence is TGTGCCAGCAGCCCGAGAGGGGCCTACGAGCAGTACTTC. It yields the protein CASSPRGAYEQYF.

Only one count was recorded for this clone. This sequence joins TRBV4-3 and TRBJ2-7; perhaps TRBD2 as D (6 bases). The CDR3 has 16 amino acids. Germline CDR1 reads LGHNA; CDR2 reads YSLEER. V was trimmed by 2 bases and J by 3 bases, leaving 17 bases between them. The DNA for the CDR3 is TGCGCCAGCAGCCAATTCTCCGGGACGGGACTCTACGAGCAGTACTTC. It codes for CASSQFSGTGLYEQYF.

V usage is TRBV4-1 and J usage is TRBJ1-5; D ambiguous. The V gene's germline CDR1 is MGHRA and CDR2 YSYEKL. The V and J ends lost 1 base and 0 bases respectively, with 10 bases between them. The CDR3 extends over 16 amino acids. The CDR3 spells CASSQGRSYSNQPQHF. The CDR3, as DNA: TGCGCCAGCAGCCAAGGAAGATCGTATAGCAATCAGCCCCAGCATTTT.

The gene calls are TRBV14 and TRBJ1-1; D unresolved. The V and J ends lost 6 bases and 1 base respectively, with 9 bases between them. CDR1 and CDR2 (germline): SGHDN, FVKESK. There are 13 residues in the CDR3. CDR3 DNA sequence: TGTGCCAGCAGGTTCGGGGAGAACACTGAAGCTTTCTTT. This gives the protein CASRFGENTEAFF.

The rearrangement joins TRBV6-6 to TRBJ2-7; D perhaps matches TRBD1 (5 bases). The CDR3 length is 13 residues. Germline V gene data show CDR1 as MNHNY and CDR2 as SVGAGI (reference sequence). V shed 2 bases and J shed 2 bases, with 7 bases lying between them. CDR3 nucleotides: TGTGCCAGCAGTTACGACAGTACCTACGAGCAGTACTTC. Amino acids: CASSYDSTYEQYF.

The rearrangement joins TRBV28 to TRBJ1-1; tentative D call: TRBD1 (5 bases). The V end was cut by 2 bases, the J end by 0 bases, with 10 bases between. This CDR3 comprises 15 residues. Germline V gene sequence: CDR1 MDHEN, CDR2 SYDVKM. The CDR3 spells CASSLGGIMNTEAFF. The DNA for the CDR3 is TGTGCCAGCAGTTTAGGGGGAATAATGAACACTGAAGCTTTCTTT.